The source of this T cell receptor beta chain is a study of CD8 T cells in Susac syndrome. RNA totalling roughly 0.45 to 1 ug underwent reverse transcription with random hexamers. TCRdb used MiXCR to reprocess the immunoSEQ multiplex PCR reads, holding one entry per CDR3 protein. The data hold roughly 180,000 distinct CDR3 sequences, with approximately 95% observed a single time. This CDR3 contains 11 residues. Germline values: CDR1 GTSNPN, CDR2 SVGIG (reference sequence). The V and J ends lost 5 bases and 0 bases respectively, with 5 bases between them. This clonotype has a single count. This clonotype originated in a human donor in good health. The chain combines TRBV30 with TRBJ2-7, with D hard to call. Sequenced input: CD4+ T cells from PBMCs. The CDR3 bases are TGTGCCTGGTCTGCCTCCTACGAGCAGTACTTC. Translated, it gives CAWSASYEQYF.